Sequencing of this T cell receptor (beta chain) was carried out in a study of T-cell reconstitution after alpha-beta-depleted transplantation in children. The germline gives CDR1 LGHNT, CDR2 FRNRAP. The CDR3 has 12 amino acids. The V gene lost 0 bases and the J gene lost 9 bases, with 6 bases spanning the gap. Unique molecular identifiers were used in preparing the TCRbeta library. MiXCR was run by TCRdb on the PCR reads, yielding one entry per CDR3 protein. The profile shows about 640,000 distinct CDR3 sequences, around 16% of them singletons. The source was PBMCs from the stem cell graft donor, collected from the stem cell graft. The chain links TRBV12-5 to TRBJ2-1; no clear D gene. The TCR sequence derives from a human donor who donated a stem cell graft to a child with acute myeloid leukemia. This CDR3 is CASGLVSGEQFF. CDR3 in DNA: TGTGCTAGTGGTTTGGTTAGTGGTGAGCAGTTCTTC.